The 20 T cell receptor beta chains below come from one sample, sequenced in a study of blood T cell repertoires in COVID-19. Sequencing was performed with immunoSEQ multiplex PCR; in TCRdb, only in-frame clones are kept and a portion is missing. The sample shows some 70,000 clones, around 90% of them seen only once. What was sequenced was peripheral blood. The receptors were gathered from a woman between 45 and 60 years old with COVID-19, enrolled during active disease.

CDR3 region: CASSPYGAVVSPLHF. The CDR3 DNA is TGTGCCAGCAGCCCTTATGGGGCGGTAGTTTCACCCCTCCACTTT. The chain is built from TRBV5-4 and TRBJ1-6; D possibly corresponds to TRBD1 (5 bases). V was trimmed by 4 bases and J by 9 bases, leaving 17 bases between them. The CDR3 has 15 amino acids. Germline CDR1 SGHNT, CDR2 YYREEE (reference sequence).

The chain has TRBV18 and TRBJ2-1; 9 bases are a match to TRBD1. Germline CDR1 reads KGHSH; CDR2 reads LQKENI. CDR3 length equals 15 residues. With V trimmed by 1 base and J by 7 bases, 5 bases remained unmatched. The CDR3 DNA reads as TGTGCCAGCTCACCACTGGGACAGGGCCTGAATGAGCAGTTCTTC. It yields the protein CASSPLGQGLNEQFF.

V is TRBV7-8 and J is TRBJ2-3; D perhaps matches TRBD1 (7 bases). CDR1 is SGHVS and CDR2 is FQNEAQ in the germline V gene. The V end was cut by 0 bases, the J end by 4 bases, with 17 bases between. The CDR3 loop spans 17 amino acids. CDR3 coding DNA: TGTGCCAGCAGCTTAGCGCAGGGGGGCAGGTCAGCAGATACGCAGTATTTT. This translates into CASSLAQGGRSADTQYF.

This sequence joins TRBV4-3 and TRBJ2-7; 8 bases are a match to TRBD2. This CDR3 spans 15 amino acids. V was clipped by 1 base and J by 4 bases; unmatched bases: 6. CDR1 and CDR2 from the germline V gene are LGHNA and YSLEER. The CDR3 coding sequence is TGCGCCAGCAGCCAAGTAGCGGGAATAGTTTACGAGCAGTACTTC. Protein sequence: CASSQVAGIVYEQYF.

The chain employs TRBV19 and TRBJ2-7; 10 nucleotides line up with TRBD1. V was pared by 7 bases and J by 5 bases, with 11 bases of the junction left unmatched. This CDR3 contains 15 residues. CDR1 LNHDA and CDR2 SQIVND come from the germline V gene (reference sequence). Written as DNA, the CDR3 is TGTGCCAGTACCCCGGGACAGGGGCCAAGGAACGAGCAGTACTTC. Its translation: CASTPGQGPRNEQYF.

V is TRBV28 and J is TRBJ2-1; TRBD2 agrees at 13 bases. V shed 5 bases and J 9 bases; nucleotides not matched to a gene: 13. The CDR3 extends over 17 amino acids. Germline lookup yields CDR1 MDHEN and CDR2 SYDVKM. CDR3 amino acids: CASSPPRTSGRVGEQFF. The CDR3 DNA sequence: TGTGCCAGCAGTCCCCCTCGGACTAGCGGGAGAGTAGGTGAGCAGTTCTTC.

The CDR3 coding sequence is TGTGCCAGCAGCACGATAGGGAGGACAGGGGATCAGCCCCAGCATTTT. Encoded protein: CASSTIGRTGDQPQHF. The chain uses TRBV7-8 and TRBJ1-5, with 9 bases identical to TRBD1. The J segment lost 5 bases and the V segment lost 5 bases, leaving 10 bases of the junction unmatched. The CDR3 loop spans 16 amino acids. Germline V gene sequence: CDR1 SGHVS, CDR2 FQNEAQ. Filled out from reference TRBV7-8 and TRBJ1-5, the complete variable domain reads GAGVSQSPRYKVAKRGQDVALRCDPISGHVSLFWYQQALGQGPEFLTYFQNEAQLDKSGLPSDRFFAERPEGSVSTLKIQRTQQEDSAVYLCASSTIGRTGDQPQHFGDGTRLSIL.

The rearrangement links TRBV6-5 to TRBJ1-1; TRBD1 might be the D (6 bases). V was pared by 10 bases and J by 5 bases, with 17 bases between. This CDR3 has 13 amino acids. Germline lookup yields CDR1 MNHEY and CDR2 SVGAGI. The CDR3 nucleotides are TGTGCCACTGAACCCGGACAGCGGACTGAAGCTTTCTTT. This codes for CATEPGQRTEAFF.

J is TRBJ1-1 and V is TRBV4-1, with D uncertain. Trimming took off 0 bases at V and 1 base at J, with 9 bases between the two ends. The CDR3 contains 15 residues. Germline lookup yields CDR1 MGHRA and CDR2 YSYEKL. The DNA for the CDR3 is TGCGCCAGCAGCCAAGATAAGAGCTGGAACACTGAAGCTTTCTTT. Its translation: CASSQDKSWNTEAFF.

The J gene is TRBJ2-6, the V gene TRBV19; D remains unclear. Trimming pared 8 bases from V and 0 bases from J, leaving 8 bases between. The CDR3 runs 14 residues. Germline V gene lookup returns CDR1 LNHDA and CDR2 SQIVND (reference sequence). In DNA, the CDR3 is TGTGCCAGTCAAGCTGGCTCTGGGGCCAACGTCCTGACTTTC. Protein sequence: CASQAGSGANVLTF.

The V call is TRBV3-1 (or the pseudogene TRBV3-2), the J call TRBJ2-7; 11 bases agree with TRBD1. Germline V lookup: CDR1 LGHDT, CDR2 YNNKEL (reference sequence). The CDR3 has 14 amino acids. Trimming removed 4 bases from V and 5 bases from J; junction bases left unmatched: 4. The CDR3 region has the DNA TGTGCCAGCAGCCTAGGGACAGGGGGTAACGAGCAGTACTTC. It encodes CASSLGTGGNEQYF.

The J gene is TRBJ2-1, the V gene TRBV6-6; tentatively, D is TRBD1 (5 bases). Germline lookup yields CDR1 MNHNY and CDR2 SVGAGI (reference sequence). Trimming shortened V by 5 bases and J by 8 bases, and 13 bases separated the two germline ends. The CDR3 runs 13 residues. CDR3 region: CASSGPVGDEQFF. As DNA, the CDR3 is TGTGCCAGCAGTGGACCCGTAGGGGATGAGCAGTTCTTC.

The J gene is TRBJ2-5, the V gene TRBV6-4, with 9 bases matching TRBD2. From germline, CDR1 is MRHNA and CDR2 SNTAGT. The V and J ends lost 0 bases and 2 bases, in that order; junction bases with no gene match: 4. The CDR3 spans 16 residues. This CDR3 is CASSDSRGREQETQYF. Here the CDR3 DNA reads TGTGCCAGCAGTGACTCTCGCGGGAGGGAACAAGAGACCCAGTACTTC.

This chain links TRBV3-1 (or the pseudogene TRBV3-2) with TRBJ2-5; unclear D gene. Trimming took 0 bases from V and 6 from J, leaving 8 bases between them. Germline V lookup: CDR1 LGHDT, CDR2 YNNKEL (reference sequence). This CDR3 has 13 amino acids. The CDR3 is CASSQDPGKTQYF. The CDR3 DNA sequence: TGTGCCAGCAGCCAAGACCCAGGAAAGACCCAGTACTTC.

The V call is TRBV4-3, the J call TRBJ1-2, with D hard to call. The germline V gene has CDR1 LGHNA and CDR2 YSLEER. The V end lost 0 bases, the J end lost 6 bases, and 11 bases lay between the germline ends. The CDR3 consists of 14 residues. The CDR3 DNA sequence: TGCGCCAGCAGCCAAGATATCCCGGAGGATGGCTACACCTTC. Its protein is CASSQDIPEDGYTF.

The V call is TRBV5-4, the J call TRBJ1-1; 7 nucleotides match TRBD1. J lost 3 bases, V lost 3 bases, and 5 bases had no gene match. The CDR3 totals 14 residues. Germline CDR1 and CDR2: SGHNT and YYREEE (reference sequence). The CDR3 region has the DNA TGTGCCAGCAGCTCTAGACAGGGCGACACTGAAGCTTTCTTT. It specifies CASSSRQGDTEAFF. Supplemented by reference TRBV5-4 and TRBJ1-1, the full variable domain reads ETGVTQSPTHLIKTRGQQVTLRCSSQSGHNTVSWYQQALGQGPQFIFQYYREEENGRGNFPPRFSGLQFPNYSSELNVNALELDDSALYLCASSSRQGDTEAFFGQGTRLTVV.

This clone was counted only a few times. The J gene is TRBJ1-2, the V gene TRBV28, with 7 nucleotides matching TRBD1. The CDR3 contains 13 residues. Germline V CDR1 and CDR2: MDHEN, SYDVKM. Trimming cost V 7 bases and J 3 bases; bases outside gene matches: 5. CDR3 region: CASKAGGYYGYTF. CDR3 sequence (DNA): TGTGCCAGCAAGGCAGGGGGGTACTATGGCTACACCTTC.

This chain joins TRBV4-3 and TRBJ2-7; D perhaps matches TRBD2 (6 bases). The CDR3 runs to 16 residues. Looked up from germline, CDR1 is LGHNA and CDR2 is YSLEER. V was trimmed by 2 bases and J by 8 bases, leaving 22 bases between them. Here the CDR3 DNA reads TGCGCCAGCAGCCAACCTGGGGGGACGGGGGTCGGCAAGCAGTACTTC. Translating gives CASSQPGGTGVGKQYF.

This clone was picked up one time. The chain is built from TRBV13 and TRBJ1-1, with D possibly matching TRBD1 (5 bases). CDR1 is PRHDT, CDR2 FYEKMQ, per germline (reference sequence). CDR3 length: 14 amino acids. Trimming cost V 2 bases and J 3 bases, with 10 bases left between them. The CDR3 loop is CASSLILGDTEAFF. The CDR3 coding sequence is TGTGCCAGCAGCTTAATTTTAGGGGACACTGAAGCTTTCTTT.

J is TRBJ2-7 and V is TRBV7-2; 10 nucleotides match TRBD2. Germline assignment: CDR1 SGHTA and CDR2 FQGNSA. The CDR3 contains 16 residues. The trim removed 5 bases at V and 7 bases at J, leaving 14 bases unmatched. The CDR3 region is CASSPTSGKTPWEQYF. CDR3 nucleotides: TGTGCCAGCAGCCCAACTAGCGGGAAGACCCCCTGGGAGCAGTACTTC.